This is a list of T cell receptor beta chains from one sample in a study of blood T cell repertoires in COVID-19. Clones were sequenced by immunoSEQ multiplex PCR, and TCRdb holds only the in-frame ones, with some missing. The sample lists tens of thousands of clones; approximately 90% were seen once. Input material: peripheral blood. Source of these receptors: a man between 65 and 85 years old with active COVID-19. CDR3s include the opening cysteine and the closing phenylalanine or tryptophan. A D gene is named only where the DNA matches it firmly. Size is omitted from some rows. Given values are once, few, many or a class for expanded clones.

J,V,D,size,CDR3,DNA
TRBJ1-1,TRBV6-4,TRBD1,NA,CASSDSNRGTEAFF,TGTGCCAGCAGTGATTCGAACAGGGGCACTGAAGCTTTCTTT
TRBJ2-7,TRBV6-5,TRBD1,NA,CASSPRTGAQHF,TGTGCCAGCAGTCCCCGGACAGGGGCCCAGCACTTC
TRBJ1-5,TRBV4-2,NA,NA,CASSQTDSNQPQHF,TGTGCCAGCAGCCAGACAGACAGTAATCAGCCCCAGCATTTT
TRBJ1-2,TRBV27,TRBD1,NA,CASRRQGAENRGGYTF,TGTGCCAGCAGGCGACAGGGGGCGGAAAACAGGGGTGGCTACACCTTC
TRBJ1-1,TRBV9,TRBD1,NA,CASSRLGTVTNSEAFF,TGTGCCAGCAGCCGATTAGGGACAGTGACAAACTCTGAAGCTTTCTTT
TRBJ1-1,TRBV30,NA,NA,CAWSRENTEAFF,TGTGCCTGGAGTAGAGAAAACACTGAAGCTTTCTTT
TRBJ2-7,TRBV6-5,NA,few,CASSYGGRGSYEQYF,TGTGCCAGCAGTTACGGAGGGAGAGGTTCTTACGAGCAGTACTTC
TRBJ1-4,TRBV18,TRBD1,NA,CASSQQGAHEKLFF,TGTGCCAGCTCACAGCAGGGGGCCCATGAAAAACTGTTTTTT
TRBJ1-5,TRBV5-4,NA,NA,CASSFNRGQPQHF,TGTGCCAGCAGCTTTAATCGAGGACAGCCCCAGCATTTT
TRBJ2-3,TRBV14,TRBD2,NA,CASSRGFRGLATDTQYF,TGTGCCAGCAGCCGAGGATTTCGGGGACTAGCCACAGATACGCAGTATTTT
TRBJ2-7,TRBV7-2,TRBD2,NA,CASSLVAGNYEQYF,TGTGCCAGCAGCTTAGTAGCGGGGAACTACGAGCAGTACTTC
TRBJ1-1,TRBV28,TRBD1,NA,CASGTVIMNTEAFF,TGTGCCAGCGGGACAGTTATCATGAACACTGAAGCTTTCTTT
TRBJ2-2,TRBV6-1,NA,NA,CASILAGELFF,TGTGCCAGCATCCTCGCCGGGGAGCTGTTTTTT
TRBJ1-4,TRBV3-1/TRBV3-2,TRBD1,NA,CASSQTGGHGEKLFF,TGTGCCAGCAGCCAAACAGGGGGCCACGGTGAAAAACTGTTTTTT
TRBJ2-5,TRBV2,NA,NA,CASSVLHFEETQYF,TGTGCCAGCAGTGTATTGCACTTCGAGGAGACCCAGTACTTC
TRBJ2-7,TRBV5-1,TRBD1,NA,CASSLRQGNYEQYF,TGCGCCAGCAGCCTAAGACAGGGGAACTACGAGCAGTACTTC
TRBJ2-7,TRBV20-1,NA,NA,CSARRDYEQYF,TGCAGTGCTAGGCGGGACTACGAGCAGTACTTC
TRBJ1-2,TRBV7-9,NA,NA,CASSLAFSQGYTF,TGTGCCAGCAGCTTAGCGTTTAGCCAGGGCTACACCTTC
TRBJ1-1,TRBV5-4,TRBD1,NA,CASSLTGGNEAFF,TGTGCCAGCAGCTTGACAGGGGGGAATGAAGCTTTCTTT
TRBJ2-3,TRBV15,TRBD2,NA,CATSRSLAGGTDTQYF,TGTGCCACCAGCAGGTCTCTAGCGGGAGGCACAGATACGCAGTATTTT
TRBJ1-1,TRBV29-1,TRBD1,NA,CSVRRGQSEAFF,TGCAGCGTTCGCAGGGGGCAGTCTGAAGCTTTCTTT
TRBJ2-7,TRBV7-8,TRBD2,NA,CASSPGGAGGVSYEQYF,TGTGCCAGCAGCCCCGGCGGAGCGGGAGGAGTCTCCTACGAGCAGTACTTC
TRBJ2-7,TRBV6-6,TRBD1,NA,CASSYSAQGQSYEQYF,TGTGCCAGCAGTTACTCGGCGCAGGGACAGTCCTACGAGCAGTACTTC
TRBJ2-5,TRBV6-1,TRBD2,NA,CASSEGRLAGAGETQYF,TGTGCCAGCAGTGAGGGTAGGCTAGCGGGGGCCGGGGAGACCCAGTACTTC
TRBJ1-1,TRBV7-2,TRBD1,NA,CASSRTGGLNTEAFF,TGTGCCAGCAGCCGGACAGGGGGGTTGAACACTGAAGCTTTCTTT
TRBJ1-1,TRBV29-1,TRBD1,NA,CSVGQGSYTEAFF,TGCAGCGTTGGACAGGGATCGTACACTGAAGCTTTCTTT
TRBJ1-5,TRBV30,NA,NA,CAWSGIDGNQPQHF,TGTGCCTGGAGTGGAATCGACGGGAATCAGCCCCAGCATTTT
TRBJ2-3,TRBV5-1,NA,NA,CASSRSWRSADTQYF,TGCGCCAGCAGCCGATCGTGGAGGTCCGCAGATACGCAGTATTTT
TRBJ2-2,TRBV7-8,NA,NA,CASSSGKAYIPNTGELFF,TGTGCCAGCAGCTCAGGAAAAGCTTATATACCGAACACCGGGGAGCTGTTTTTT
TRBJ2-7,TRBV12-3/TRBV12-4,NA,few,CASGGTYEQYF,TGTGCCAGCGGGGGGACCTACGAGCAGTACTTC
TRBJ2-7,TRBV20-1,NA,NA,CSASDRTLQYF,TGCAGTGCTAGTGATAGGACATTGCAGTACTTC
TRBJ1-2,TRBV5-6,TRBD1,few,CASSPLDRGINGYTF,TGTGCCAGCAGCCCCCTTGACAGGGGTATCAATGGCTACACCTTC
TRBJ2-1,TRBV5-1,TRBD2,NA,CASSPFSGSSYNEQFF,TGCGCCAGCAGCCCGTTTAGCGGGAGCTCCTACAATGAGCAGTTCTTC
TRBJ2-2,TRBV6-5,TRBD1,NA,CASRTGGTGELFF,TGTGCCAGCAGAACAGGGGGAACCGGGGAGCTGTTTTTT
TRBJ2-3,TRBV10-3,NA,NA,CAISELSSTDTQYF,TGTGCCATCAGCGAGTTATCCTCCACAGATACGCAGTATTTT
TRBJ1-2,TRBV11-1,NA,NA,CASSSEGTYGYTF,TGTGCCAGCAGCTCGGAGGGGACCTATGGCTACACCTTC
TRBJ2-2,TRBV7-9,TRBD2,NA,CASSFPPAGGINTGELFF,TGTGCCAGCAGCTTTCCCCCGGCGGGGGGAATCAACACCGGGGAGCTGTTTTTT
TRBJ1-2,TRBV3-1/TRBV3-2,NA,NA,CASSHQGGGYTF,TGTGCCAGCAGCCACCAGGGCGGTGGCTACACCTTC
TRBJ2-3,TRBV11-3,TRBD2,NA,CASSRRGLAGAPDTQYF,TGTGCCAGCAGTCGACGGGGGCTAGCGGGGGCCCCAGATACGCAGTATTTT
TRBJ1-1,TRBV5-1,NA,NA,CASSLDPSNTEAFF,TGCGCCAGCAGCTTGGATCCATCGAACACTGAAGCTTTCTTT
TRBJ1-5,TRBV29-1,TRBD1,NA,CSVRQGFGQPQHF,TGCAGCGTGAGACAGGGCTTCGGTCAGCCCCAGCATTTT
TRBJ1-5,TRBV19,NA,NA,CASSKGLNQPQHF,TGTGCCAGTAGTAAGGGACTGAATCAGCCCCAGCATTTT
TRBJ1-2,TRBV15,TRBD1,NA,CATSSSLTGVGYGYTF,TGTGCCACCAGCAGCTCCCTGACAGGGGTTGGCTATGGCTACACCTTC
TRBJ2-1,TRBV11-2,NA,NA,CASRRLAYNEQFF,TGTGCCAGCAGAAGACTTGCCTACAATGAGCAGTTCTTC
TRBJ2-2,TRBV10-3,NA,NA,CAISELGGQFNAGELFF,TGTGCCATCAGTGAGCTAGGCGGGCAGTTTAATGCCGGGGAGCTGTTTTTT
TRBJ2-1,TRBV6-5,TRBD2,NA,CASILTSGSEQFF,TGTGCCAGCATCTTGACTAGCGGGAGCGAGCAGTTCTTC
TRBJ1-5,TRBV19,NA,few,CASKAGSGQPQHF,TGTGCCAGTAAAGCGGGGTCGGGTCAGCCCCAGCATTTT
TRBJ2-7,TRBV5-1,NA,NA,CASSLATSYEQYF,TGCGCCAGCAGCCTCGCTACCTCCTACGAGCAGTACTTC
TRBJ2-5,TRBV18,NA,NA,CASSQGSGMETQYF,TGTGCCAGCTCACAGGGGTCAGGGATGGAGACCCAGTACTTC
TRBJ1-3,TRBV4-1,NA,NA,CASSQDSGGNTIYF,TGCGCCAGCAGCCAAGATTCAGGGGGAAACACCATATATTTT
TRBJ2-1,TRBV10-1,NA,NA,CASSNLVTVGEQFF,TGCGCCAGCAGTAATCTGGTTACGGTCGGTGAGCAGTTCTTC
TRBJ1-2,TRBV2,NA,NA,CASSAGGRGNYGYTF,TGTGCCAGCAGCGCTGGGGGGAGGGGAAACTATGGCTACACCTTC
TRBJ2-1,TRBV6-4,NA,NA,CASSDSTFRGPEQFF,TGTGCCAGCAGTGACTCCACTTTCCGAGGGCCTGAGCAGTTCTTC